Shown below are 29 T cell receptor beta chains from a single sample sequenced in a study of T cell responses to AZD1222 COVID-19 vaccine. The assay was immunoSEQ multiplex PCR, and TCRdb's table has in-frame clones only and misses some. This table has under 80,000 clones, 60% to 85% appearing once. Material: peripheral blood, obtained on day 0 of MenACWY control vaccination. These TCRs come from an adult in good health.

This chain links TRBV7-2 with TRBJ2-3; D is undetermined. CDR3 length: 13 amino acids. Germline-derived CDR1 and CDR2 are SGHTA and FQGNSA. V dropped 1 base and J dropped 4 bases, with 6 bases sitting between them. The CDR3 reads CASSLVSADTQYF. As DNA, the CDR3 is TGTGCCAGCAGCTTAGTCTCCGCAGATACGCAGTATTTT.

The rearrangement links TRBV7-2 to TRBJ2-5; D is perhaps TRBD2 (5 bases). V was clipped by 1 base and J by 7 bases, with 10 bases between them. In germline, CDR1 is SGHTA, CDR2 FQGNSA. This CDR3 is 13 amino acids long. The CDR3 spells CASSLGLAGTQYF. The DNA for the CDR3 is TGTGCCAGCAGCTTAGGGCTCGCGGGGACCCAGTACTTC.

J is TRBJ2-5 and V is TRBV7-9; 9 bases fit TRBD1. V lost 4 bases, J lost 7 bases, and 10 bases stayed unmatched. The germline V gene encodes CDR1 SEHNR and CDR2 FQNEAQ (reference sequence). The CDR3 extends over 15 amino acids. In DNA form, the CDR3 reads TGTGCCAGCAGCTCCGACAGGGGGGTCGGCGGGACCCAGTACTTC. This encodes CASSSDRGVGGTQYF. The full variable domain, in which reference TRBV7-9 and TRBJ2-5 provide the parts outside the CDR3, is DTGVSQNPRHKITKRGQNVTFRCDPISEHNRLYWYRQTLGQGPEFLTYFQNEAQLEKSRLLSDRFSAERPKGSFSTLEIQRTEQGDSAMYLCASSSDRGVGGTQYFGPGTRLLVL.

For the CDR3, the DNA is TGCAGTGCTAGTCCTGGTGGGACAGGGCTGTTTTTT. Translated: CSASPGGTGLFF. This sequence joins TRBV20-1 and TRBJ1-4, with 9 bases lining up with TRBD1. Germline V gene sequence: CDR1 DFQATT, CDR2 SNEGSKA (reference sequence). V lost 3 bases and J lost 14; bases outside the gene matches: 7. This CDR3 is 12 amino acids long.

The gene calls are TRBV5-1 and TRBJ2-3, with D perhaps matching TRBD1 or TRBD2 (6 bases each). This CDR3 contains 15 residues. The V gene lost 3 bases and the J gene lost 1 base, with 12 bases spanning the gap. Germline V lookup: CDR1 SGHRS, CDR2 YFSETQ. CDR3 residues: CASSSEGVGTDTQYF. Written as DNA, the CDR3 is TGCGCCAGCAGCTCGGAGGGGGTCGGCACAGATACGCAGTATTTT.

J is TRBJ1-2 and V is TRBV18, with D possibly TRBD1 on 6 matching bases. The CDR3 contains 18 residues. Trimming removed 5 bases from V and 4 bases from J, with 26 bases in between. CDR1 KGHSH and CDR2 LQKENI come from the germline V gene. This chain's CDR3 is CASSLSTTGYPGRYGYTF. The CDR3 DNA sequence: TGTGCCAGCTCATTATCCACTACAGGGTACCCCGGACGCTATGGCTACACCTTC.

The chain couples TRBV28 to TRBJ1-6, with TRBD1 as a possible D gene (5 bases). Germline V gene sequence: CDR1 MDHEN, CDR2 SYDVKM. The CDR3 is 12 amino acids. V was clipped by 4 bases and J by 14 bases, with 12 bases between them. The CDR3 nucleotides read TGTGCCAGCAGTTCGAGGGGCTGGACCCTCCACTTT. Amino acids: CASSSRGWTLHF.

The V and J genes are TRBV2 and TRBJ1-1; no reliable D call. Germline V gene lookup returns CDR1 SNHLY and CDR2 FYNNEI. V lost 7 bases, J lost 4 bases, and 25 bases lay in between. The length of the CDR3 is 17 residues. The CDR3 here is CASTLSGSLGSGTEAFF. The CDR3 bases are TGTGCCAGCACCCTAAGTGGTTCTTTGGGCAGTGGCACTGAAGCTTTCTTT.

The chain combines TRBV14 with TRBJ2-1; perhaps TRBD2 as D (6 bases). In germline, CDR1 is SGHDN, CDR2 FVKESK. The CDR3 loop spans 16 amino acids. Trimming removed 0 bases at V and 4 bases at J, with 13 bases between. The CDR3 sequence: CASSQDLTSRYNEQFF. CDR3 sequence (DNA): TGTGCCAGCAGCCAAGATCTTACTAGCAGGTACAATGAGCAGTTCTTC.

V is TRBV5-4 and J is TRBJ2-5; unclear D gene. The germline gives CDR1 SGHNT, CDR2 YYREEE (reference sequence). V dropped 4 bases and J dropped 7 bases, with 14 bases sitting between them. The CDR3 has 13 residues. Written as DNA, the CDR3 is TGTGCCAGCAGCCTGGGCAACCGCGGGACCCAGTACTTC. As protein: CASSLGNRGTQYF.

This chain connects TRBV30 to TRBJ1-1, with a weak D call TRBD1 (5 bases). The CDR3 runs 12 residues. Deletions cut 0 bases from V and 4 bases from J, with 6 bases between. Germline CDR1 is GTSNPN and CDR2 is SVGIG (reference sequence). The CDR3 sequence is CAWSVRGTEAFF. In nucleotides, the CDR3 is TGTGCCTGGAGTGTAAGGGGCACTGAAGCTTTCTTT.

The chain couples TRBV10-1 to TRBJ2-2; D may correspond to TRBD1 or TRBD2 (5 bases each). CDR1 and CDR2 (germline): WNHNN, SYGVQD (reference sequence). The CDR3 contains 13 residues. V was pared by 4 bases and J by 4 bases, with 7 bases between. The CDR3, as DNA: TGCGCCAGCAGTGGGGACGGCACCGGGGAGCTGTTTTTT. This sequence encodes CASSGDGTGELFF.

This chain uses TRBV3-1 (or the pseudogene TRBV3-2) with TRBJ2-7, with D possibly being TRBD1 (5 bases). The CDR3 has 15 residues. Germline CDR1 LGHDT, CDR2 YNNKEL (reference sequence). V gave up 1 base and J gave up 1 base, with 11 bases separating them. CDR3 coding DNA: TGTGCCAGCAGCCAAGGGAGCGACAGATCCTACGAGCAGTACTTC. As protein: CASSQGSDRSYEQYF.

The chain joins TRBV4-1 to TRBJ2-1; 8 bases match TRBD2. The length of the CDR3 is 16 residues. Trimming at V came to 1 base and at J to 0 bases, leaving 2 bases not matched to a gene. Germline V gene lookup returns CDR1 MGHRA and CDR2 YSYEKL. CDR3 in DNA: TGCGCCAGCAGCCAAGCCACTAGCGGCTCCTACAATGAGCAGTTCTTC. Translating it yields CASSQATSGSYNEQFF.

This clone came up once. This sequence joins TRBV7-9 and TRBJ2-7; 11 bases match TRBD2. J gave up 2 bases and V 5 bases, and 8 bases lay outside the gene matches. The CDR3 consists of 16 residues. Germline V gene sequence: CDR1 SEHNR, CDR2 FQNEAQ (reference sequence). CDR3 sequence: CASSALTSGAAYEQYF. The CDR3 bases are TGTGCCAGCAGCGCTTTGACTAGCGGGGCGGCCTACGAGCAGTACTTC.

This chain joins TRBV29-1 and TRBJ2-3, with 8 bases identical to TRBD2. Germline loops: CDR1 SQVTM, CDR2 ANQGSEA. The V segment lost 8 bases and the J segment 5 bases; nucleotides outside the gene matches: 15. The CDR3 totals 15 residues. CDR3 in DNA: TGCAGCCATCCGGGGAGCGGGGGAAAAAGAGATACGCAGTATTTT. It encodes CSHPGSGGKRDTQYF.

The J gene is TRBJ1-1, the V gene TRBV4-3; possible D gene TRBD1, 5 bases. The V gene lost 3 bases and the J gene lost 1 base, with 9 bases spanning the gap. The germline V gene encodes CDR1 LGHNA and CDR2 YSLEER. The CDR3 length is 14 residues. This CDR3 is CASSHLQGNTEAFF. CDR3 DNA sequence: TGCGCCAGCAGCCATCTCCAGGGGAACACTGAAGCTTTCTTT.

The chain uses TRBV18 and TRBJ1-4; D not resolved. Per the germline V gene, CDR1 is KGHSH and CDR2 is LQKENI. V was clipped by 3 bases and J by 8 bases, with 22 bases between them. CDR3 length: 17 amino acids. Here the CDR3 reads CASSPDTLLDTREKLFF. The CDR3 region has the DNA TGTGCCAGCTCACCCGACACCCTGCTTGACACAAGGGAAAAACTGTTTTTT.

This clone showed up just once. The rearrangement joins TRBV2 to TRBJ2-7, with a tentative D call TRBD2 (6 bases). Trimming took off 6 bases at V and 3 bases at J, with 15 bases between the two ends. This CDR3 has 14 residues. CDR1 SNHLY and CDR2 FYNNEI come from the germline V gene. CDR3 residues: CASRQPGLNYEQYF. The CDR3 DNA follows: TGTGCCAGCAGGCAACCGGGACTGAACTACGAGCAGTACTTC.

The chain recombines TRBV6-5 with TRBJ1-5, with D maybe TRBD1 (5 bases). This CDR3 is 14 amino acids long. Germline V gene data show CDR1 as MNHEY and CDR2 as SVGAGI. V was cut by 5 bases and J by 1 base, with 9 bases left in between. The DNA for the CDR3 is TGTGCCAGCAGTCCCCGACAGAGCAATCAGCCCCAGCATTTT. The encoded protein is CASSPRQSNQPQHF.

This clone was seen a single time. CDR3 sequence: CASSLEGDTQGGETQYF. The CDR3 DNA sequence: TGTGCCAGCAGCTTAGAAGGGGACACTCAGGGCGGGGAGACCCAGTACTTC. The V call is TRBV7-9, the J call TRBJ2-5; the D gene is possibly TRBD1 (6 bases). This CDR3 spans 17 amino acids. The germline V gene encodes CDR1 SEHNR and CDR2 FQNEAQ (reference sequence). V was pared by 1 base and J by 5 bases, with 20 bases between.

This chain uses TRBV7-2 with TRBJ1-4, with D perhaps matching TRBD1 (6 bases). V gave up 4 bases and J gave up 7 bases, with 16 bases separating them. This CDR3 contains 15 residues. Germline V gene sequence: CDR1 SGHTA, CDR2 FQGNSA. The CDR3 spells CASSSTQGGLEKLFF. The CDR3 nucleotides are TGTGCCAGCAGCTCTACACAGGGAGGCCTTGAAAAACTGTTTTTT.

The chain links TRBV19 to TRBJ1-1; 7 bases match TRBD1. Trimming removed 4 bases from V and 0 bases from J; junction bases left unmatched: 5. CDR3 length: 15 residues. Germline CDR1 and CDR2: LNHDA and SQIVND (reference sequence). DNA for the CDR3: TGTGCCAGTAGTAACCAGGGGGTGATGAACACTGAAGCTTTCTTT. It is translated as CASSNQGVMNTEAFF.

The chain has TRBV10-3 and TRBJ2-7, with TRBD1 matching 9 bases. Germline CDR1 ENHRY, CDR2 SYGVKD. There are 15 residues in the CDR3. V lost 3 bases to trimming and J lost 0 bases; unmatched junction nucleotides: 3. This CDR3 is CAISDPGQGSYEQYF. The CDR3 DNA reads TGTGCCATCAGTGACCCGGGACAGGGCTCCTACGAGCAGTACTTC.

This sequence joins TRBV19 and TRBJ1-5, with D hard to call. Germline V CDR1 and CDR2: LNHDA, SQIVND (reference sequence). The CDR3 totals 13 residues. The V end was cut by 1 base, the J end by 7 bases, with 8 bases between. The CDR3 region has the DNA TGTGCCAGTAGTATAGTGACGGGACAGCCCCAGCATTTT. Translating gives CASSIVTGQPQHF.

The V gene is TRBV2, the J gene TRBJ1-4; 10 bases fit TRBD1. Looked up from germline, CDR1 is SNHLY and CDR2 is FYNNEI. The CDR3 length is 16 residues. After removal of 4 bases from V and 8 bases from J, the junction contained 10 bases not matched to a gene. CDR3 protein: CASSGPRDRGGEKLFF. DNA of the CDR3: TGTGCCAGCAGTGGGCCCCGGGACAGGGGTGGCGAAAAACTGTTTTTT.

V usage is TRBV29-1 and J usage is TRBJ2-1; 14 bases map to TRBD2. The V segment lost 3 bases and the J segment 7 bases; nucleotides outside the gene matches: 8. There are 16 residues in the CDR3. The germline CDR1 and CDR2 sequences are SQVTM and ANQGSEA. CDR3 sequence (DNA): TGCAGCGTTGACGGAATGGGGACTAGCGGGAGAAATGAGCAGTTCTTC. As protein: CSVDGMGTSGRNEQFF.

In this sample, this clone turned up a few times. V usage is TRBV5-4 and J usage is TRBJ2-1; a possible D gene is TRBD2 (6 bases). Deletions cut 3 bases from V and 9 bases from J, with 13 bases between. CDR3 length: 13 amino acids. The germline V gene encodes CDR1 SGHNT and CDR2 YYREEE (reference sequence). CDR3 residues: CASSSSTRGEQFF. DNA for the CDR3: TGTGCCAGCAGCTCATCGACTAGGGGTGAGCAGTTCTTC.

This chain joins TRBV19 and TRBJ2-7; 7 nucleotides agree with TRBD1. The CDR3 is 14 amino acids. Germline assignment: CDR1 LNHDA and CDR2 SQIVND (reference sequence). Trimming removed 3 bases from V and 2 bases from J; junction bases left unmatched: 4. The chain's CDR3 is CASSIRDRPYEQYF. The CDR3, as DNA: TGTGCCAGTAGTATCCGGGACAGACCCTACGAGCAGTACTTC.